This T cell receptor (beta chain) was obtained from a study of shared clonotypes between healthy human individuals. Background on the study: Per-donor plates numbered three CD4 naive, three CD4 memory, two CD8 naive and one CD8 memory. Study findings and constraints: Collection of samples was limited to blood; tissue repertoires likely differ.

From CD4+ cells came CD45RA+ naive and CD45RA-negative memory subsets. In the case of this clone: The antigen remains undetermined.

Repertoires were generated with immunoSEQ multiplex PCR, while TCRdb's copy carries only in-frame clones and drops some. The repertoire consists of over a million clones, with around 78% occurring once and the leading ten covering 0.5% to 0.6%. Trimming cost V 6 bases and J 4 bases, with 18 bases left between them. CDR1 is SGHAT, CDR2 FQNNGV, per germline. The CDR3 length is 15 residues. The TCR comes from a man aged 18 to 30 in good health. Some clones in this sample may be carry-over from other donors' samples. The sequenced sample was memory CD4+ T cells from PBMCs. Subset given: CD45RA-negative fraction. The chain combines TRBV11-2 with TRBJ2-5; possibly TRBD1 for D (7 bases). CDR3 protein: CASRSIRQGGETQYF. The CDR3 DNA reads as TGTGCCAGCAGATCCATCCGACAGGGAGGAGAGACCCAGTACTTC.